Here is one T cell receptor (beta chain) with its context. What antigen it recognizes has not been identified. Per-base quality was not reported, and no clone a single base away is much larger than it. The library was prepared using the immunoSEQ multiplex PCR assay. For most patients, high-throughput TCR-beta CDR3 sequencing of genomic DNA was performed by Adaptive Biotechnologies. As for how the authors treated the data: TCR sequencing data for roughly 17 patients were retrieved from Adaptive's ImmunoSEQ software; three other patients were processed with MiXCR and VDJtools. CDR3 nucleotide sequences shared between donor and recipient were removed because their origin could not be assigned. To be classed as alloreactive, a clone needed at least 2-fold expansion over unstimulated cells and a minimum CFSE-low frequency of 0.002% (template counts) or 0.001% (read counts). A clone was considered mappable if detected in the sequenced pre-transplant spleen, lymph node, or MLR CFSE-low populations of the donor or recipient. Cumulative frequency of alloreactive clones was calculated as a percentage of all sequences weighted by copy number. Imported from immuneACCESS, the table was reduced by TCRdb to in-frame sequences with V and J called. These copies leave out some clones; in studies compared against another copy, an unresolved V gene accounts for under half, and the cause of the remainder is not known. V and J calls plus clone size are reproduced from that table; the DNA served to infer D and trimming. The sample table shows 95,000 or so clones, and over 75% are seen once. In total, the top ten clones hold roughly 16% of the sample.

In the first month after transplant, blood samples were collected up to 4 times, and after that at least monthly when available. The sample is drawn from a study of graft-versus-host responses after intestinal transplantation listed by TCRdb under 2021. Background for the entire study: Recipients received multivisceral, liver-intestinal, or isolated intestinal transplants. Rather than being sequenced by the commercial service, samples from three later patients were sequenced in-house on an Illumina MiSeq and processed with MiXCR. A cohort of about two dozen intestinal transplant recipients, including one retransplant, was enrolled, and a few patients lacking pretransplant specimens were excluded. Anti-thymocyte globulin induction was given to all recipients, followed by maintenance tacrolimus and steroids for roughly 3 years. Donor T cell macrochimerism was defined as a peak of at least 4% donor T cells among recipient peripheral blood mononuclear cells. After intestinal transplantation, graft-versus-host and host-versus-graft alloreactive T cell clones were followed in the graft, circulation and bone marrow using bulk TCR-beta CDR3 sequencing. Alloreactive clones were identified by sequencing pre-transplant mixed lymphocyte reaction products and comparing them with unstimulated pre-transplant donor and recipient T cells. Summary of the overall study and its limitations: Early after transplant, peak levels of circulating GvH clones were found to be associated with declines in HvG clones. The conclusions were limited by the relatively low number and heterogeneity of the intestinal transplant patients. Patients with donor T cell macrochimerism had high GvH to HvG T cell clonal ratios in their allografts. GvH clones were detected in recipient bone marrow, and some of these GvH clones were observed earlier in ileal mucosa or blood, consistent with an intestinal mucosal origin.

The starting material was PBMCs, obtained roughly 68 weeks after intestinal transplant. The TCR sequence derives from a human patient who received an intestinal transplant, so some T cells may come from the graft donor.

The CDR3 region has the sequence CASSFQLRGQFYGYTF. The nucleotide sequence is given as TGTGCCAGCAGCTTCCAACTCCGGGGACAGTTTTATGGCTACACCTTC. Recombination joined TRBV5-5 with TRBJ1-2, and 7 bases in between align with TRBD1. The CDR3 numbers 16 residues from cysteine through phenylalanine. Only the CDR3 region is kept as DNA, spanning 48 bases read in frame from base 1. The germline V gene (reference sequence) sets CDR1 to SGHKS and CDR2 to YYEKEE. The germline V and J ends show losses of 2 bases and 5 bases respectively, and no gene match explains 12 bases of the junction.